Sequencing of this T cell receptor (beta chain) was carried out in a study of blood T cells in healthy people across ages. Study outcomes and limitations: Naive T cell percentage by flow cytometry tracked strongly with beta diversity. While age rose, TCR beta diversity per million T cells dropped in a roughly linear way.

Together with a sample-barcoded 5' primer, a J-beta primer mix was included in a second PCR lasting about 6 to 11 cycles. CDR3-containing paired-end reads numbering at least 2.5 million came from each sample. TCRdb re-analysed the 5' RACE reads in MiXCR, keeping a single row per CDR3 protein. The data show around 1.5 million distinct CDR3 sequences, around two fifths seen once. CDR1 and CDR2 (germline): SGDLS, YYNGEE. This CDR3 contains 15 residues. V gave up 0 bases and J gave up 7 bases; unmatched junction bases: 5. Notes on this clonotype: The antigen remains undetermined. A read error may explain this, as a much larger clone is one base away.

The source is a woman aged 18-35 years in good health. The chain joins TRBV9 to TRBJ2-7, with 12 bases aligning to TRBD2. Sequenced: blood. The CDR3 DNA reads as TGTGCCAGCAGCGTAGGGACTAGCGGGGCCAATGAGCAGTACTTC. It is translated as CASSVGTSGANEQYF.